This TCR beta chain was recorded in a study of shared clonotypes between healthy human individuals. Each PCR replicate from the sorted subsets contained about 200 ng DNA, which is about 30,000 T cell genomes. Method: immunoSEQ multiplex PCR; TCRdb's copy keeps in-frame clones and lacks some. The top ten hold about 0.52% of the sample, which has approximately 1,000,000 clones, 70% to 80% seen once. About this clone itself: Antigen specificity is unknown.

V was clipped by 3 bases and J by 4 bases, with 14 bases between them. This CDR3 has 15 amino acids. CDR1 and CDR2 (germline): SGDLS, YYNGEE. Study findings and constraints: Rarefaction indicated that sorted-subset sequencing remained incomplete although depth was large.

The V and J genes are TRBV9 and TRBJ1-3, with D tentatively TRBD1 (6 bases). This sequence was found in a man between 18 and 29 years old in good health. Some clones in this sample may be carry-over from other donors' samples. Sequenced sample: memory CD4+ T cells from PBMCs. Subset in this sample: CD45RA-negative fraction. In nucleotides, the CDR3 is TGTGCCAGCAGCGCAGGCACCGGGACAGGAAACACCATATATTTT. Protein: CASSAGTGTGNTIYF.